One sample yielded the 23 T cell receptor beta chains listed below, sequenced in a study of shared clonotypes between healthy human individuals. Only in-frame clones appear in the TCRdb table, and some are missing; sequencing was by immunoSEQ multiplex PCR. The data contain over a million clones, about 84% of them singletons. What was sequenced was memory CD4+ T cells from PBMCs. Subset specified: CD45RA-negative fraction. These receptors were obtained from a man aged 18 to 29 in good health. Some clones in this sample may be carry-over from other donors' samples.

This clone was seen only once. The chain recombines TRBV28 with TRBJ1-3; D gene unclear. V was trimmed by 6 bases and J by 0 bases, leaving 12 bases between them. Germline CDR1 reads MDHEN; CDR2 reads SYDVKM. The CDR3 sequence is 15 residues long. This chain's CDR3 is CASRATASSGNTIYF. CDR3 in DNA: TGTGCCAGCAGGGCAACAGCATCCTCTGGAAACACCATATATTTT.

The chain is built from TRBV27 and TRBJ2-1, with a tentative D call TRBD1 (6 bases). Germline V gives CDR1 MNHEY, CDR2 SMNVEV (reference sequence). The V end was cut by 5 bases, the J end by 9 bases, with 11 bases between. The CDR3 contains 12 residues. The CDR3 DNA reads TGTGCCAGCAGTCCCCAGGGGATTGAGCAGTTCTTC. The encoded protein is CASSPQGIEQFF.

The chain carries TRBV19 and TRBJ2-1; 11 positions match TRBD2. J was trimmed by 10 bases and V by 7 bases; bases with no gene match: 9. Germline V gene data show CDR1 as LNHDA and CDR2 as SQIVND (reference sequence). The CDR3 has 14 amino acids. CDR3 amino acids: CASTRLAGWEEQFF. In nucleotides, the CDR3 is TGTGCCAGTACCCGACTAGCGGGATGGGAAGAGCAGTTCTTC.

The chain uses TRBV2 and TRBJ2-2, with TRBD2 identical over 10 bases. Trimming at V came to 5 bases and at J to 6 bases, leaving 6 bases not matched to a gene. Germline V gene lookup returns CDR1 SNHLY and CDR2 FYNNEI. The CDR3 is 15 amino acids. The CDR3 nucleotides are TGTGCCAGCAGTCCCAACGGACTAGCGGCCGGGGAGCTGTTTTTT. As protein: CASSPNGLAAGELFF.

As concerns this clone: Other nucleotide sequences from this sample produce the same CDR3. The chain recombines TRBV18 with TRBJ2-7; TRBD1 matches 7 bases. CDR1 is KGHSH, CDR2 LQKENI, per germline. This CDR3 has 13 amino acids. Germline trimming cut 5 bases from V and 2 bases from J; bases unmatched to any gene: 3. The chain's CDR3 is CASSSQGAYEQYF. The DNA of the CDR3 is TGTGCCAGCTCAAGCCAGGGGGCCTACGAGCAGTACTTC.

The rearrangement uses TRBV19 and TRBJ2-3; 11 bases fit TRBD1. CDR3 size: 15 residues. V trimming: 6 bases; J trimming: 4 bases; junction bases outside the gene matches: 6. Germline V lookup: CDR1 LNHDA, CDR2 SQIVND (reference sequence). CDR3 DNA: TGTGCCAGTAGGCCGGACAGGGGGCCAGCAGATACGCAGTATTTT. Protein: CASRPDRGPADTQYF. The full variable domain, completed using reference TRBV19 and TRBJ2-3, is DGGITQSPKYLFRKEGQNVTLSCEQNLNHDAMYWYRQDPGQGLRLIYYSQIVNDFQKGDIAEGYSVSREKKESFPLTVTSAQKNPTAFYLCASRPDRGPADTQYFGPGTRLTVL.

The rearrangement joins TRBV6-5 to TRBJ2-5; D is tentatively TRBD1 or TRBD2 (6 bases each). The V end lost 6 bases, the J end lost 5 bases, and 13 bases lay between the germline ends. The CDR3 length is 13 residues. Germline CDR1 MNHEY, CDR2 SVGAGI. CDR3 nucleotides: TGTGCCAGCAGCCGGTGGAGGGGGGAGACCCAGTACTTC. Translation: CASSRWRGETQYF.

V is TRBV29-1 and J is TRBJ2-3; D unresolved. This CDR3 contains 12 residues. Germline V gene lookup returns CDR1 SQVTM and CDR2 ANQGSEA. Trimming took 7 bases from V and 0 from J, leaving 8 bases between them. CDR3 protein: CSGLTSTDTQYF. CDR3 nucleotide sequence: TGCAGCGGCCTTACGAGCACAGATACGCAGTATTTT.

Of note for this clone: Within the sample, other DNA sequences also encode this same CDR3. This chain joins TRBV28 and TRBJ2-7, with a tentative D call TRBD1 (7 bases). V lost 5 bases, J lost 2 bases, and 10 bases lay in between. The germline gives CDR1 MDHEN, CDR2 SYDVKM. This CDR3 has 13 residues. The CDR3 nucleotides are TGTGCCAGCAGTCCAGGGGGGACCTACGAGCAGTACTTC. It codes for CASSPGGTYEQYF.

The V gene is TRBV19, the J gene TRBJ2-1; 8 bases are shared with TRBD2. CDR1 is LNHDA and CDR2 is SQIVND in the germline V gene (reference sequence). This CDR3 contains 15 residues. J was trimmed by 10 bases and V by 9 bases; bases with no gene match: 17. The CDR3 DNA reads TGTGCCAGCCGGGACTGGCGAGCGGGAGCAAGGGAGCAGTTCTTC. Translated, it gives CASRDWRAGAREQFF.

In the case of this clone: The same CDR3 is also encoded by other DNA sequences in this sample. V gene TRBV5-1 combines with J gene TRBJ2-7; D ambiguous. The CDR3 is 12 amino acids. The germline gives CDR1 SGHRS, CDR2 YFSETQ. V was shortened by 2 bases and J by 3 bases, with 6 bases between the two germline ends. CDR3 bases: TGCGCCAGCAGCTTAAAAGGCTACGAGCAGTACTTC. It yields the protein CASSLKGYEQYF.

The chain employs TRBV7-2 and TRBJ2-7, with D uncertain. Trimming pared 1 base from V and 1 base from J, leaving 11 bases between. Germline values: CDR1 SGHTA, CDR2 FQGNSA. This CDR3 region has 15 residues. The CDR3 sequence is CASSLDSTTSYEQYF. The DNA of the CDR3 is TGTGCCAGCAGCTTAGACTCGACCACGTCCTACGAGCAGTACTTC.

The chain couples TRBV18 to TRBJ2-1, with 16 bases aligning to TRBD2. CDR1 and CDR2 (germline): KGHSH, LQKENI. The CDR3 sequence is 17 residues long. V gave up 5 bases and J gave up 3 bases; unmatched junction bases: 4. This chain's CDR3 is CASSSGLAGGGYNEQFF. The CDR3 DNA reads TGTGCCAGCTCATCGGGACTAGCGGGAGGGGGCTACAATGAGCAGTTCTTC.

Only a few counts were recorded for this clone. The rearrangement uses TRBV19 and TRBJ2-2; 13 positions match TRBD2. From germline, CDR1 is LNHDA and CDR2 SQIVND (reference sequence). This CDR3 contains 15 residues. Trimming removed 6 bases from V and 4 bases from J; junction bases left unmatched: 2. The CDR3 protein is CASSRTSGSTGELFF. The CDR3, as DNA: TGTGCCAGTAGCCGGACTAGCGGGAGCACCGGGGAGCTGTTTTTT. Full variable domain (rest looked up from reference TRBV19 and TRBJ2-2): DGGITQSPKYLFRKEGQNVTLSCEQNLNHDAMYWYRQDPGQGLRLIYYSQIVNDFQKGDIAEGYSVSREKKESFPLTVTSAQKNPTAFYLCASSRTSGSTGELFFGEGSRLTVL.

The CDR3 reads CASSYSNRVGNTEAFF. As DNA, the CDR3 is TGTGCCAGCAGTTACTCGAACAGGGTAGGGAACACTGAAGCTTTCTTT. This sequence joins TRBV6-6 and TRBJ1-1, with D perhaps matching TRBD1 (6 bases). Germline-derived CDR1 and CDR2 are MNHNY and SVGAGI (reference sequence). The CDR3 is made up of 16 amino acids. V lost 0 bases and J 1 base, leaving 12 bases between the germline ends.

This clone was counted once. This may stem from a read error, because a much larger clone lies one nucleotide away. The CDR3 bases are TGTGCCAGCAGCGGACAGATTAACTATGGCTACACCTTC. Translating gives CASSGQINYGYTF. The chain has TRBV5-4 and TRBJ1-2; possible D gene TRBD1, 6 bases. The V end was cut by 4 bases, the J end by 1 base, with 8 bases between. The CDR3 runs 13 residues. Germline CDR1 SGHNT, CDR2 YYREEE (reference sequence).

The CDR3 sequence: CASSALTPGNTEAFF. CDR3 in DNA: TGTGCCAGCAGTGCTCTTACCCCAGGGAACACTGAAGCTTTCTTT. The chain carries TRBV6-1 and TRBJ1-1; D call uncertain. With 4 bases removed from V and 1 base from J, the gap between germline ends came to 13 bases. The CDR3 totals 15 residues. CDR1 is MNHNS, CDR2 SASEGT, per germline.

The chain has TRBV5-1 and TRBJ2-3; no definite D call. The CDR3 extends over 14 amino acids. With 3 bases removed from V and 3 bases from J, the gap between germline ends came to 11 bases. The germline gives CDR1 SGHRS, CDR2 YFSETQ. CDR3 protein: CASSYIRGTDTQYF. CDR3 sequence (DNA): TGCGCCAGCAGCTACATCAGAGGAACAGATACGCAGTATTTT.

In its sample, this clone was seen a few times. The chain recombines TRBV19 with TRBJ2-6; tentative D call: TRBD1 (6 bases). The V end was cut by 7 bases, the J end by 0 bases, with 25 bases between. The CDR3 length is 20 residues. Per the germline V gene, CDR1 is LNHDA and CDR2 is SQIVND (reference sequence). The CDR3 nucleotides are TGTGCCAGTAAGAGAGACCCTAGGGACACCAGGATCTCTGGGGCCAACGTCCTGACTTTC. This sequence encodes CASKRDPRDTRISGANVLTF.

This clone has more than one count but fewer than ten. The CDR3 spells CASSPPQGVNTEAFF. For the CDR3, the DNA is TGTGCCAGCAGCCCCCCTCAAGGGGTGAACACTGAAGCTTTCTTT. V is TRBV4-2 and J is TRBJ1-1, with a tentative D call TRBD1 (5 bases). Trimming pared 4 bases from V and 0 bases from J, leaving 12 bases between. The CDR3 sequence is 15 residues long. Germline-derived CDR1 and CDR2 are LGHNA and YNFKEQ.

V and J are TRBV15 and TRBJ2-2; 8 nucleotides agree with TRBD2. Trimming at V came to 0 bases and at J to 1 base, leaving 1 base not matched to a gene. The CDR3 contains 16 residues. Germline assignment: CDR1 LNHNV and CDR2 YYDKDF (reference sequence). CDR3 sequence: CATSRDLAGNTGELFF. CDR3 nucleotides: TGTGCCACCAGCAGAGATCTAGCGGGGAACACCGGGGAGCTGTTTTTT.

As concerns this clone: The likely explanation is a read error, given a far larger clone one base away. Additional DNA sequences in this sample encode the identical CDR3. The V and J genes are TRBV5-4 and TRBJ1-1; 9 bases fit TRBD1. The CDR3 extends over 16 amino acids. The germline V gene has CDR1 SGHNT and CDR2 YYREEE (reference sequence). The CDR3 DNA sequence: TGTGCCAGCAGCTTGGGGACAGGGGTTGAGGACACTGAAGCCTTCTTT. Translated: CASSLGTGVEDTEAFF.

Regarding this clone: This could be a read error, since a much larger clone is one nucleotide away. This rearrangement joins TRBV9 to TRBJ1-4, with D hard to call. The CDR3 sequence is 15 residues long. Germline lookup yields CDR1 SGDLS and CDR2 YYNGEE. CDR3 in amino acids: CASSVDGEYNGKLFF. The DNA for the CDR3 is TGTGCCAGCAGCGTAGACGGGGAATATAATGGAAAACTGTTTTTT.